These T cell receptor beta chains were read from a single sample in a study of metastatic and nonmetastatic thyroid tumors. TCRdb ran MiXCR on the PCR reads. The sample includes approximately 17,000 clones, around a sixth of them seen just once. The sample was blood. The origin of the receptors is a male donor with papillary thyroid cancer or a benign thyroid nodule (not recorded which). Some clones in this sample may be carry-over from other donors' samples. CDR3s include the opening cysteine and the closing phenylalanine or tryptophan. D genes are given only for firm matches. Clone size is not always given. Where it is, it says once, few, many or a class for expanded clones.

length	size	V	D	J	CDR3	DNA
14	medium-sized	TRBV11-2	TRBD1	TRBJ2-7	CASRLGTGLNEQYF	TGTGCCAGCAGACTCGGGACAGGGCTCAACGAGCAGTACTTC
16	many	TRBV28	NA	TRBJ2-3	CATDLSLSGSTDTQYF	TGTGCCACCGATCTTAGTCTTAGCGGAAGCACAGATACGCAGTATTTT
16	few	TRBV28	TRBD2	TRBJ2-3	CASSISGGHGTDTQYF	TGTGCCAGCAGTATATCGGGGGGGCACGGTACAGATACGCAGTATTTT
15	many	TRBV20-1	NA	TRBJ1-4	CSASDRFSTNEKLFF	TGCAGTGCTTCAGACAGGTTCTCAACTAATGAAAAACTGTTTTTT
14	many	TRBV2	TRBD1	TRBJ2-3	CASSGQGRTDTQYF	TGTGCCAGCAGTGGACAGGGCCGCACAGATACGCAGTATTTT
16	NA	TRBV9	NA	TRBJ2-2	CASSETQGFGTGELFF	TGTGCCAGCAGCGAGACCCAGGGGTTTGGAACCGGGGAGCTGTTTTTT
15	once	TRBV5-5	NA	TRBJ1-2	CVSSLTETVPWGYTF	TGTGTCAGCAGCTTGACCGAGACAGTGCCTTGGGGCTACACCTTC
14	many	TRBV9	NA	TRBJ2-2	CASSLRDGTGELFF	TGTGCCAGCAGCCTCAGGGACGGTACCGGGGAGCTGTTTTTT
17	NA	TRBV5-1	NA	TRBJ1-6	CASSSGIPSSYNSPLHF	TGCGCCAGCAGCTCAGGAATTCCGAGCTCCTATAATTCACCCCTCCACTTT
13	many	TRBV30	NA	TRBJ1-1	CAWSGQSNTEAFF	TGTGCCTGGAGTGGACAGTCCAACACTGAAGCTTTCTTT
17	NA	TRBV28	NA	TRBJ2-1	CAISLLVPQGSLNEQFF	TGTGCCATCAGTTTACTAGTACCCCAGGGGTCGCTCAATGAGCAGTTCTTC
12	NA	TRBV11-2	NA	TRBJ2-7	CASSSISGEQYF	TGTGCCAGCAGCTCAATCTCGGGCGAGCAGTACTTC
16	many	TRBV19	TRBD2	TRBJ2-3	CASSIPAGVGTDTQYF	TGTGCCAGTAGTATCCCAGCGGGAGTGGGGACAGATACGCAGTATTTT
12	NA	TRBV30	TRBD1	TRBJ2-7	CAWSLGQGEQYF	TGTGCCTGGAGTCTGGGACAGGGCGAGCAGTACTTC
16	many	TRBV6-5	NA	TRBJ2-2	CASSYSPLLDGGELFF	TGTGCCAGCAGTTACTCCCCTCTCCTGGACGGCGGGGAGCTGTTTTTT
13	many	TRBV10-1	NA	TRBJ2-1	CASSENLGGSKFF	TGCGCCAGCAGTGAGAATTTGGGAGGTTCGAAGTTCTTC
14	medium-sized	TRBV4-1	NA	TRBJ1-2	CASSQGDGAYGYTF	TGCGCCAGCAGCCAGGGGGACGGAGCCTATGGCTACACCTTC
14	NA	TRBV10-3	NA	TRBJ1-6	CAISVARCDSPLHF	TGTGCCATCAGTGTTGCGAGGTGCGATTCACCCCTCCACTTT
16	few	TRBV6-2/TRBV6-3	NA	TRBJ2-7	CASSTYEGRGSYEQYF	TGTGCCAGCAGTACCTACGAGGGACGGGGATCCTACGAGCAGTACTTC
13	many	TRBV24-1	NA	TRBJ1-2	CATRAGEDYGYTF	TGTGCCACCAGGGCAGGGGAAGACTATGGCTACACCTTC
14	many	TRBV7-9	TRBD1	TRBJ2-7	CASSSTGELYEQYF	TGTGCCAGCAGCTCGACAGGGGAACTCTACGAGCAGTACTTC
16	NA	TRBV11-1	NA	TRBJ1-2	CASSLDGSRAFYGYTF	TGTGCCAGCAGCTTAGACGGTAGCAGGGCGTTCTATGGCTACACCTTC
15	medium-sized	TRBV6-1	TRBD1	TRBJ1-2	CASSERRGLSYGYTF	TGTGCCAGCAGTGAACGTAGGGGGCTTAGCTATGGCTACACCTTC
14	many	TRBV20-1	NA	TRBJ1-1	CSARRGEVYTEAFF	TGCAGTGCCAGGAGGGGGGAAGTATATACTGAAGCTTTCTTT
14	few	TRBV6-1	NA	TRBJ1-2	CASSSPCDSNGHTF	TGTGCCAGCAGTAGCCCCTGTGACAGTAATGGCCACACCTTC
12	medium-sized	TRBV30	NA	TRBJ2-7	CAWSTGPYEQYF	TGTGCCTGGAGTACGGGTCCCTACGAGCAGTACTTC
14	many	TRBV29-1	TRBD2	TRBJ2-4	CSVEDMGLKNIQYF	TGCAGCGTTGAAGATATGGGACTAAAAAACATTCAGTACTTC
17	many	TRBV5-1	TRBD2	TRBJ2-7	CASSHDLAGGIVYEQYF	TGCGCCAGCAGCCACGACCTAGCGGGAGGCATAGTGTACGAGCAGTACTTC
19	many	TRBV20-1	NA	TRBJ2-3	CSASGTGGWGRRLTDTQYF	TGCAGTGCTAGCGGAACTGGCGGTTGGGGGAGGAGGCTCACAGATACGCAGTATTTT
16	many	TRBV19	TRBD2	TRBJ2-1	CASRPAAGSSYNEQFF	TGTGCCAGTAGACCGGCAGCGGGGAGCTCCTACAATGAGCAGTTCTTC
12	many	TRBV5-1	NA	TRBJ1-1	CASTGPNTEAFF	TGCGCCAGCACGGGCCCGAACACTGAAGCTTTCTTT
14	many	TRBV12-3/TRBV12-4	TRBD1	TRBJ1-1	CASSPRTGNTEAFF	TGTGCCAGCAGTCCAAGGACAGGAAACACTGAAGCTTTCTTT
13	NA	TRBV30	TRBD2	TRBJ2-7	CAWSTAGGYEQYF	TGTGCCTGGTCTACAGCGGGGGGCTACGAGCAGTACTTC
14	many	TRBV11-1	NA	TRBJ1-3	CASSGPPTGNTIYF	TGTGCCAGCAGCGGGCCGCCTACTGGAAACACCATATATTTT
13	few	TRBV6-1	NA	TRBJ2-5	CASSELEQETQYF	TGTGCCAGCAGTGAACTAGAACAAGAGACCCAGTACTTC
15	many	TRBV9	NA	TRBJ2-2	CASSVVRGNTGELFF	TGTGCCAGCAGCGTAGTTAGAGGGAACACCGGGGAGCTGTTTTTT
15	many	TRBV6-9	NA	TRBJ2-3	CASSYLCRGTDTQYF	TGTGCCAGCAGTTATCTCTGCCGGGGCACAGATACGCAGTATTTT
14	many	TRBV6-2/TRBV6-3	TRBD1	TRBJ2-2	CASTETGGTGELFF	TGTGCCAGCACCGAGACAGGGGGCACCGGGGAGCTGTTTTTT
16	few	TRBV12-3/TRBV12-4	NA	TRBJ1-2	CASSLQAGEGVYGYTF	TGTGCCAGCAGTTTGCAGGCAGGGGAAGGGGTTTATGGCTACACCTTC
15	NA	TRBV20-1	NA	TRBJ2-7	CSAPIGRGPSYEQYF	TGCAGTGCCCCCATCGGGAGGGGGCCATCCTACGAGCAGTACTTC
18	few	TRBV6-1	TRBD2	TRBJ2-1	CASSPGTSGSSRDNEQFF	TGTGCCAGCAGCCCCGGGACTAGCGGGAGCTCTCGCGACAATGAGCAGTTCTTC
11	NA	TRBV5-1	NA	TRBJ1-2	CASNSGLGYTF	TGCGCCAGCAACAGTGGACTAGGTTACACCTTC
15	NA	TRBV20-1	TRBD1	TRBJ2-7	CSARDRGTGRNEQYF	TGCAGTGCTAGAGATCGTGGGACAGGGAGGAACGAGCAGTACTTC
15	medium-sized	TRBV6-2/TRBV6-3	NA	TRBJ2-5	CASTGPQNEQETQYF	TGTGCCAGCACTGGACCGCAAAATGAGCAAGAGACCCAGTACTTC
17	NA	TRBV4-1	TRBD2	TRBJ2-1	CASSQGAGLAGYNEQFF	TGCGCCAGCAGCCAAGGGGCGGGACTAGCGGGGTACAATGAGCAGTTCTTC
13	many	TRBV7-2	NA	TRBJ1-1	CASSSDKNTEAFF	TGTGCCAGCAGCTCAGACAAGAACACTGAAGCTTTCTTT
18	many	TRBV6-2/TRBV6-3	TRBD1	TRBJ1-1	CASSYPLWDRGRDTEAFF	TGTGCCAGCAGTTACCCTCTTTGGGACAGGGGCAGGGACACTGAAGCTTTCTTT
15	few	TRBV2	NA	TRBJ2-7	CASSRDFASSYEQYF	TGTGCCAGCTCCCGGGACTTCGCGAGCTCCTACGAGCAGTACTTC
16	many	TRBV19	NA	TRBJ2-3	CASSIVAESSTDTQYF	TGTGCCAGTAGTATTGTGGCGGAATCTAGCACAGATACGCAGTATTTT
16	medium-sized	TRBV4-1	TRBD2	TRBJ2-7	CASSQYYLAASYEQYF	TGCGCCAGCAGCCAATATTACCTAGCGGCATCCTACGAGCAGTACTTC
13	many	TRBV3-1	NA	TRBJ2-3	CASSQDRLNTQYF	TGTGCCAGCAGCCAAGATAGGCTAAATACGCAGTATTTT
18	many	TRBV28	NA	TRBJ2-3	CASSRKTNLASRTDTQYF	TGTGCCAGCAGCAGAAAGACCAACCTAGCATCTCGCACAGATACGCAGTATTTT
15	NA	TRBV6-1	TRBD1	TRBJ1-2	CASSEPGGTGLGYTF	TGTGCCAGCAGTGAACCTGGGGGGACAGGGCTCGGCTACACCTTC